This T cell receptor beta chain came from a study of OX40 agonist ivuxolimab in advanced cancers. TCRdb's table, derived via immunoSEQ multiplex PCR, lists solely in-frame clones and lacks some. Among 82,000 or so clones listed, 80% to 95% were seen once. The V end lost 1 base, the J end lost 6 bases, and 8 bases lay between the germline ends. The germline V gene has CDR1 SGHNT and CDR2 YYREEE (reference sequence). This CDR3 region has 12 residues. The receptor comes from an adult with an advanced solid tumor such as melanoma, head and neck, liver or kidney cancer. The chain uses TRBV5-4 and TRBJ2-7; D is unresolved. The sample in question was CD4+ or CD8+ T cells sorted from blood, obtained in a trial of the OX40 agonist ivuxolimab. CDR3 region: CASSLQVGEQYF. The CDR3 coding sequence is TGTGCCAGCAGCTTGCAGGTCGGCGAGCAGTACTTC.